These T cell receptor beta chains were read from a single sample in a study of T cells in localized non-small cell lung cancer. Data came from immunoSEQ multiplex PCR; TCRdb stores just in-frame clones and leaves some out. Of around 140,000 clones in the sample, around 90% were seen once. The source material was peripheral blood, sampled before any cancer treatment. Every receptor here comes from a female donor at least 60 years old with stage I lung adenocarcinoma. Both conserved end residues are part of each CDR3. D genes are given only for firm matches. Part of the rows lack a size; the others show once, few, many or a class for expanded clones.

>-|-|TRBJ1-5|TRBV5-6
TGTGCCAGCAGCTTGGAAGCTACAGGTCTCAGCCAGCCCCAGCATTTT
CASSLEATGLSQPQHF
>TRBD2|-|TRBJ2-3|TRBV10-1
TGCGCCAGCAGCGACGGGACTAGCGTAGATACGCAGTATTTT
CASSDGTSVDTQYF
>-|-|TRBJ2-7|TRBV5-1
TGCGCCAGCTCCAGTACAACCTACGAGCAGTACTTC
CASSSTTYEQYF
>-|-|TRBJ2-4|TRBV21-1
TGTGCCAGCAGCTTTAAGGCGGCTAAGGACATTCAGTACTTC
CASSFKAAKDIQYF
>-|-|TRBJ1-1|TRBV7-3
TGTGCCAGCAGCTTAACGGGGAAAACAACTGAAGCTTTCTTT
CASSLTGKTTEAFF
>-|-|TRBJ2-3|TRBV5-1
TGCGCCAGCAGCTTGAGGTGGGAGTGGGATACGCAGTATTTT
CASSLRWEWDTQYF
>TRBD2|-|TRBJ2-3|TRBV4-2
TGTGCCAGCAGCCAAGATTTCGGACTAGCGGGATATACGCAGTATTTT
CASSQDFGLAGYTQYF
>-|-|TRBJ2-7|TRBV6-5
TGTGCCAGCAGTTCGACTATCTACGAGCAGTACTTC
CASSSTIYEQYF
>TRBD1|few|TRBJ1-1|TRBV29-1
TGCAGCGTTGCTGGACAGGAGAACACTGAAGCTTTCTTT
CSVAGQENTEAFF
>-|-|TRBJ2-3|TRBV29-1
TGCAGCGTTAAGGGGGGCACAGATACGCAGTATTTT
CSVKGGTDTQYF
>TRBD1|few|TRBJ2-3|TRBV10-3
TGTGCCATCAGCAAGACAGGGGGCATAGATACGCAGTATTTT
CAISKTGGIDTQYF
>-|-|TRBJ1-3|TRBV1
TGCACCGCAGCCTTTGGGGCACCCGGAAACACCATATATTTT
CTAAFGAPGNTIYF
>TRBD2|-|TRBJ2-1|TRBV5-1
TGCGCCAGCAGCTTGGAACTAGCGGGACCAAATGAGCAGTTCTTC
CASSLELAGPNEQFF
>-|-|TRBJ2-2|TRBV9
TGTGCCAGCAGCGTAGAGGGGCTTACGACCGGGGAGCTGTTTTTT
CASSVEGLTTGELFF
>-|-|TRBJ1-2|TRBV2
TGTGCCAGCAGTGAAATGGGGGACGATGGCTACACCTTC
CASSEMGDDGYTF
>-|-|TRBJ1-4|TRBV29-1
TGCAGCGTTGCCGGAGGGTCTCCTAATGAAAAACTGTTTTTT
CSVAGGSPNEKLFF
>-|-|TRBJ2-7|TRBV4-2
TGTGCCAGCAGCCAGCGACTATCGGACGAGCAGTACTTC
CASSQRLSDEQYF
>-|many|TRBJ2-1|TRBV5-1
TGCGCCAGCAGCTACGGGAGTAGCTCCTACAATGAGCAGTTCTTC
CASSYGSSSYNEQFF
>TRBD1|-|TRBJ2-7|TRBV7-9
TGTGCCAGCAGCCCCCGACAGGGTGGCGGCTCCTACGAGCAGTACTTC
CASSPRQGGGSYEQYF
>-|-|TRBJ2-3|TRBV19
TGTGCCAGTAGTATCGCAGTAGGCACAGATACGCAGTATTTT
CASSIAVGTDTQYF
>TRBD2|once|TRBJ2-1|TRBV2
TGTGCCAGCAGGTGGGGGACTAGCGGTCTGAATGAGCAGTTCTTC
CASRWGTSGLNEQFF
>TRBD1|few|TRBJ1-1|TRBV10-3
TGTGCCATCAGTGGGTCGACAGGGGCTGAAGCTTTCTTT
CAISGSTGAEAFF
>-|few|TRBJ2-7|TRBV10-3
TGTGCCATCAGCGTGTCAAAATACGAGCAGTACTTC
CAISVSKYEQYF
>TRBD2|-|TRBJ2-2|TRBV7-3
TGTGCCAGCAGCTCGCGACTAGCGGGTATGAACACCGGGGAGCTGTTTTTT
CASSSRLAGMNTGELFF
>-|-|TRBJ2-7|TRBV6-5
TGTGCCAGCAGTTATTCAAGCGGCTACTCCTACGAGCAGTACTTC
CASSYSSGYSYEQYF
>TRBD1|-|TRBJ2-2|TRBV28
TGTGCCAGCAATTTTGGGACAGGCGTGGCCACCGGGGAGCTGTTTTTT
CASNFGTGVATGELFF
>TRBD1|once|TRBJ1-5|TRBV2
TGTGCCAGCAAGAAAGGACAGGATTATCAGCCCCAGCATTTT
CASKKGQDYQPQHF
>-|-|TRBJ1-2|TRBV6-5
TGTGCCAGCAGTTCGGGGGCAACCTACACCTTC
CASSSGATYTF
>TRBD1|-|TRBJ1-4|TRBV2
TGTGCCAGCGGGACAGCAGGGGAAAAACTGTTTTTT
CASGTAGEKLFF
>TRBD1|once|TRBJ2-7|TRBV9
TGTGCCAGCAGTCCGGGACAGGGGGCCTACGAGCAGTACTTC
CASSPGQGAYEQYF